This entry describes one TCR beta chain. Other DNA sequences within the sample encode an identical CDR3. Repertoires were generated with immunoSEQ multiplex PCR, while TCRdb's copy carries only in-frame clones and drops some. Found here are roughly 140,000 clones, around 85% of them singletons; the top ten hold roughly 6.9%. This sample stems from a study of T cell responses to AZD1222 COVID-19 vaccine. CDR1 LGHNA and CDR2 YSLEER come from the germline V gene. Trimming removed 0 bases from V and 9 bases from J, with 12 bases in between. The CDR3 extends over 15 amino acids. The sequencing here drew on peripheral blood, taken after recovery from COVID-19. The sequence was obtained from an adult who had recovered from COVID-19. V usage is TRBV4-3 and J usage is TRBJ1-6; D perhaps matches TRBD1 (5 bases). CDR3 amino acids: CASSQDAGWGSPLHF. The CDR3, as DNA: TGCGCCAGCAGCCAAGATGCAGGGTGGGGTTCACCCCTCCACTTT.